This TCR beta chain originates from a study of T cells in Graves' hyperthyroidism and ophthalmopathy. Turning to the study itself: It was at initial diagnosis, before any treatment, that peripheral blood was collected.

TCR beta CDR3 regions were amplified from RNA transcripts. First-round RT-PCR of the TCR CDR3 relied on the HTBI primer set. TCRdb ran MiXCR on the multiplex PCR reads and lists one entry per CDR3 protein. The sample lists more than 500,000 distinct CDR3 sequences, about 15% occurring once. The source is a woman in her thirties with Graves' ophthalmopathy. Input material: blood.

The CDR3 region has the DNA TGCAGCGTTGATCTCGTTGGGGGGCCTGGGGCCAACGTCCTGACTTTC. This translates into CSVDLVGGPGANVLTF. The J gene is TRBJ2-6, the V gene TRBV29-1; D is possibly TRBD1 or TRBD2 (6 bases each). From germline, CDR1 is SQVTM and CDR2 ANQGSEA. This CDR3 is built from 16 residues. Trimming shortened V by 3 bases and J by 2 bases, and 14 bases separated the two germline ends.